This record concerns one TCR beta chain sequence. Its target is not known. The V gene's germline CDR1 is SGHTA and CDR2 FQGNSA. V lost 2 bases, J lost 7 bases, and 2 bases stayed unmatched. This CDR3 spans 14 amino acids. Indicated time point: week 35, safety follow-up. Each dose delivered 300 ug of mutant IDH1 20-mer peptide subcutaneously with imiquimod. The data were produced by immunoSEQ multiplex PCR, yet TCRdb's version contains in-frame clones alone and is incomplete. Seen here are tens of thousands of clones, 80% to 90% observed once, and the top ten hold around 1.5%. The sample originates from a study of a mutant IDH1 vaccine in newly diagnosed glioma. About the study: Vaccines began 4-6 weeks after radiotherapy alone, or with temozolomide cycles.

Sequenced material: PBMCs, taken from a glioma patient whose treatment included an IDH1 peptide vaccine. The sequence derives from a man aged 35 to 55 with glioma. The V call is TRBV7-2, the J call TRBJ2-7; 13 bases are shared with TRBD2. DNA for the CDR3: TGTGCCAGCAGCTTAACGGGACTAGCGGGAGAGCAGTACTTC. Translating gives CASSLTGLAGEQYF.